This T cell receptor beta chain was sequenced during a study of Ad26.COV2.S vaccination and SARS-CoV-2 variants. The trim removed 4 bases at V and 6 bases at J, leaving 9 bases unmatched. The CDR3 is made up of 14 amino acids. Germline lookup yields CDR1 SQVTM and CDR2 ANQGSEA. Treatment of the sample: 19 received Ad26.COV2.S at low or high dose, single or two shots; several received placebo; per-sample allocation not given. Sampling took place 63 days after the first vaccine or placebo injection. Assay: immunoSEQ multiplex PCR; the TCRdb copy retains only in-frame clones and omits some. The repertoire holds about 410,000 clones, with 89% as singletons. Concerning this clone: Its antigen is currently unknown.

The study's findings and limits: Placebo recipients and vaccine recipients were similar in non-spike TCR breadth.

This receptor was taken from a person aged 18 to 59 who received the Ad26.COV2.S COVID-19 vaccine or a placebo. The chain uses TRBV29-1 and TRBJ2-1; 7 nucleotides agree with TRBD2. This material consisted of peripheral blood, taken in a trial of Ad26.COV2.S vaccine versus placebo. The chain's CDR3 is CSVAFLGRGNEQFF. The DNA of the CDR3 is TGCAGCGTTGCTTTCTTGGGGAGGGGCAATGAGCAGTTCTTC.